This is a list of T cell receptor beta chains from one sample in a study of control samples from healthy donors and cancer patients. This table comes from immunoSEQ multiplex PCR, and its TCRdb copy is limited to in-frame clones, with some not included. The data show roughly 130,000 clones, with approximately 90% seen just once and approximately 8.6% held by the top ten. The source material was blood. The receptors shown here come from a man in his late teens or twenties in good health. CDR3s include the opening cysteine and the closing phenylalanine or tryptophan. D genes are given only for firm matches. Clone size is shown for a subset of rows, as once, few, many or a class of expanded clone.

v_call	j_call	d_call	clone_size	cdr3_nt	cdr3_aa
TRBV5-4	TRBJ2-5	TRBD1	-	TGTGCCACAGGGGGCTCCTTGGAGACCCAGTACTTC	CATGGSLETQYF
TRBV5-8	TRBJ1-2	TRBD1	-	TGTGCCAGCAGCTTGTCGGGACAGGCCCTGAGCGGCTACACCTTC	CASSLSGQALSGYTF
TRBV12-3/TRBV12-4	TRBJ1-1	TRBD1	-	TGTGCCAGCAGTAGGACAGGGTCCACTGAAGCTTTCTTT	CASSRTGSTEAFF
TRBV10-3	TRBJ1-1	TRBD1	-	TGTGCCATCAGGGAGGACAGGGGGTCCCGTAACACTGAAGCTTTCTTT	CAIREDRGSRNTEAFF
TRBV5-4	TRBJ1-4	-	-	TGTGCCAGCAGCTTGGGAGTCACCAATGAAAAACTGTTTTTT	CASSLGVTNEKLFF
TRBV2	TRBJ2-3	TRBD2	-	TGTGCCAGCAGTAAACTAGCGGCCCAAGGAGATACGCAGTATTTT	CASSKLAAQGDTQYF
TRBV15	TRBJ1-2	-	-	TGTGCCACCTCGAAGGAGCAGGGGTCGACCTATGGCTACACCTTC	CATSKEQGSTYGYTF
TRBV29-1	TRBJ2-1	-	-	TGCAGCGTGGAGACCGGTGAGCAGTTCTTC	CSVETGEQFF
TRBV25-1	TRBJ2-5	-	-	TGTGCCAGCAGCTCCAGCAAAGAGGGGGGCCTGGGGGCCCAGTACTTC	CASSSSKEGGLGAQYF
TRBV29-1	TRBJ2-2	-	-	TGCAGCGTTCGAACAGAAACCGGGGAGCTGTTTTTT	CSVRTETGELFF
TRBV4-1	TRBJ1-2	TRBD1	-	TGCGCCAGCAGCCAAGAATCGTGGACAGGGAATGGCTACACCTTC	CASSQESWTGNGYTF
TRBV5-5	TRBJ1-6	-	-	TGTGCCAGCAGCCGTACGGGAAGGCCCTTTCTTAATTCACCCCTCCACTTT	CASSRTGRPFLNSPLHF
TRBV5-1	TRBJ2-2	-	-	TGCGCCAGCAGCCCGAGGGGGGGCAACGGCGGGGAGCTGTTTTTT	CASSPRGGNGGELFF
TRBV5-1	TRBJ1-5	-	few	TGCGCCAGCAGCTTGGAAGGGGAGCAGCCCCAGCATTTT	CASSLEGEQPQHF
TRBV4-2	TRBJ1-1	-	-	TGTGCCAGCAGCCAAGAGAGAGCACAGGACACTGAAGCTTTCTTT	CASSQERAQDTEAFF
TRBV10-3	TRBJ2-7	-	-	TGTGCCATCAGTGAGTCGGAGGTATCCTACGAGCAGTACTTC	CAISESEVSYEQYF